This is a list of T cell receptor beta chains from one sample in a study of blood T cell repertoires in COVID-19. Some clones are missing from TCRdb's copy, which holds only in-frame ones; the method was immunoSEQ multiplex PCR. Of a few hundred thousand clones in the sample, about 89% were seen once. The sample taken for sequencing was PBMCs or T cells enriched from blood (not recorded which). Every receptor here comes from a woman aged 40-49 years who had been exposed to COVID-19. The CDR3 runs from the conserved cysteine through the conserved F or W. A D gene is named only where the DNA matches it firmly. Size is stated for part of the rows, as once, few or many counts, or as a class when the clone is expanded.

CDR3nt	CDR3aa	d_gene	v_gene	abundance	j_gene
TGTGCCAGCAGCGCCACTGTGCAGGGGGCTGTCGGAAACACCATATATTTT	CASSATVQGAVGNTIYF	TRBD1	TRBV9	-	TRBJ1-3
TGCGCCAGCAGCCAGGTCCTACAGGGTGGAAGAGCAACTAATGAAAAACTGTTTTTT	CASSQVLQGGRATNEKLFF	-	TRBV4-1	-	TRBJ1-4
TGTGCCAGCATCCGGACCGGGGAGCTGTTTTTT	CASIRTGELFF	-	TRBV6-5	-	TRBJ2-2
TGTGCCAGCAATAACAGGGGGCCGGGCACTGAAGCTTTCTTT	CASNNRGPGTEAFF	TRBD1	TRBV2	-	TRBJ1-1
TGTGCCAGCAGCTTACAAAACAGGGGGAACACTGAAGCTTTCTTT	CASSLQNRGNTEAFF	TRBD1	TRBV11-3	once	TRBJ1-1
TGTGCCAGCAGCTTACAGGAGGGGAGCACTGAAGCTTTCTTT	CASSLQEGSTEAFF	-	TRBV7-8	-	TRBJ1-1
TGCGCCAGCAGCAGAACGACAGGGGGGAACACTGAAGCTTTCTTT	CASSRTTGGNTEAFF	TRBD1	TRBV5-1	-	TRBJ1-1
TGTGCCAGCAGTGAAAGGGGACAGCTCAACACCGGGGAGCTGTTTTTT	CASSERGQLNTGELFF	TRBD1	TRBV2	-	TRBJ2-2
TGCAGCGCCACAGGGAGGGGCTCCTACGAGCAGTACTTC	CSATGRGSYEQYF	-	TRBV29-1	-	TRBJ2-7
TGTGCCACCAGTGCCCCTTCTGGGGAAGGGGGCTTCCACCCCTCCTATAATTCACCCCTCCACTTT	CATSAPSGEGGFHPSYNSPLHF	TRBD1	TRBV24-1	-	TRBJ1-6
TGTGCCACCAGTGCCCAGACAAACACTGAAGCTTTCTTT	CATSAQTNTEAFF	-	TRBV24-1	-	TRBJ1-1
TGTGCCTGGAGTGTTGCGGGAGAGGGAGAGCAGTTCTTC	CAWSVAGEGEQFF	TRBD2	TRBV30	-	TRBJ2-1
TGTGCCAGCAGTTACTGGAAGGGGGAGCAGTTCTTC	CASSYWKGEQFF	-	TRBV6-6	once	TRBJ2-1
TGTGCCAGTAGTAGGGGGCCCTCATCGGGGGAGACCCAGTACTTC	CASSRGPSSGETQYF	-	TRBV19	-	TRBJ2-5
TGTGCCAGCAGTAAACTAGCGGGAGGATCAGATACGCAGTATTTT	CASSKLAGGSDTQYF	TRBD2	TRBV2	-	TRBJ2-3
TGCGCCAGCCCCCCGAGGGCGTGGGAAAAACTGTTTTTT	CASPPRAWEKLFF	-	TRBV10-1	-	TRBJ1-4
TGCGCCAGCAGCTTGGGTACTCCCGGGACAGGTAGCAATCAGCCCCAGCATTTT	CASSLGTPGTGSNQPQHF	TRBD1	TRBV5-1	-	TRBJ1-5
TGTGCCAGCAGCCCTGGACAGGGCTACGAGCAGTACTTC	CASSPGQGYEQYF	TRBD1	TRBV3-1/TRBV3-2	-	TRBJ2-7
TGCGCCAGCAGCGATAGGACAGGGGGCGATCCCCTCCACTTT	CASSDRTGGDPLHF	TRBD1	TRBV5-1	-	TRBJ1-6
TGTGCCAGCAGCCCGAGACAGGGAACGAACACTGAAGCTTTCTTT	CASSPRQGTNTEAFF	TRBD1	TRBV11-3	-	TRBJ1-1
TGTGCCAGCTCAGCCCTATCGCGGGGGGGCTTGGAAGAGACCCAGTACTTC	CASSALSRGGLEETQYF	TRBD2	TRBV18	-	TRBJ2-5
TGTGCCAGCGGATCGGTTGGGCGAGTCGACGAGCAGTACTTC	CASGSVGRVDEQYF	-	TRBV6-5	-	TRBJ2-7